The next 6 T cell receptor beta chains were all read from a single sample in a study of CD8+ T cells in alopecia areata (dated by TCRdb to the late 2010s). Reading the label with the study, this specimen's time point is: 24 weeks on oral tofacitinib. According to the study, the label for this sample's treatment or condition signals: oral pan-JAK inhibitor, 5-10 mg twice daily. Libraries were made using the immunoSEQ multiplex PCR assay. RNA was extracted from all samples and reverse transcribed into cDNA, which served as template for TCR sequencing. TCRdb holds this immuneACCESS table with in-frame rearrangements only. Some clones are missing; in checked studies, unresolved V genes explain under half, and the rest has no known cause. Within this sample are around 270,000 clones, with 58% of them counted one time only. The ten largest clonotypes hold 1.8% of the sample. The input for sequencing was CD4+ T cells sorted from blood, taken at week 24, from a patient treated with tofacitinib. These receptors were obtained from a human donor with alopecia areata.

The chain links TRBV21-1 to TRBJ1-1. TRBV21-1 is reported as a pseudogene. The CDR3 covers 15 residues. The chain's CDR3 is CASSKEVTAGTEAFF. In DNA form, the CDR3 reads TGTGCCAGCAGCAAGGAGGTAACCGCGGGGACTGAAGCTTTCTTT.

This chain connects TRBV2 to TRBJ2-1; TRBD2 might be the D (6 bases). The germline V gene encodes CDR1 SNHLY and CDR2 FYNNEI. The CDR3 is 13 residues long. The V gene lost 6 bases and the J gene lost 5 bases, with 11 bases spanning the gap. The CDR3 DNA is TGTGCCAGCAGGTCCGGGACTGACAATGAGCAGTTCTTC. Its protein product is CASRSGTDNEQFF.

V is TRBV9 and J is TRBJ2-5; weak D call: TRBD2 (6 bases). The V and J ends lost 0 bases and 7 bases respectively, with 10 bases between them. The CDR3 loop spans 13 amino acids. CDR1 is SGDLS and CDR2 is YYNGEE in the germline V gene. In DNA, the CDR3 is TGTGCCAGCAGCGTAGGGGACTGGGGGACCCAGTACTTC. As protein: CASSVGDWGTQYF.

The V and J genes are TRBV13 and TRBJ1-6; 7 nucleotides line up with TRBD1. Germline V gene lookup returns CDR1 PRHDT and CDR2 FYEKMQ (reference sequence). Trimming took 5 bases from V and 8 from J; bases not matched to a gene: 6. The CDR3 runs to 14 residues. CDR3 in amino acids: CASSHSDRDSPLHF. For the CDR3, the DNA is TGTGCCAGCAGCCATTCCGACAGGGATTCACCCCTCCACTTT.

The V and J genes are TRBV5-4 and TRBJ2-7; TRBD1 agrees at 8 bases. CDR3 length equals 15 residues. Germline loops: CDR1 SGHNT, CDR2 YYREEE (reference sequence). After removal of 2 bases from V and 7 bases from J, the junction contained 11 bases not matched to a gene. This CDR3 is CASSLDRGSYVEQYF. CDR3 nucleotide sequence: TGTGCCAGCAGCTTAGACAGGGGATCCTACGTGGAGCAGTACTTC.

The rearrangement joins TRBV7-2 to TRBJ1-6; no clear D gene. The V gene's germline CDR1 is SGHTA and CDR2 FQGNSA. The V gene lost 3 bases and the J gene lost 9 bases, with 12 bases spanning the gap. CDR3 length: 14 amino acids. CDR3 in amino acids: CASSLSGVRSPLHF. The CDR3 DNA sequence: TGTGCCAGCAGCTTGAGCGGCGTACGTTCACCCCTCCACTTT.